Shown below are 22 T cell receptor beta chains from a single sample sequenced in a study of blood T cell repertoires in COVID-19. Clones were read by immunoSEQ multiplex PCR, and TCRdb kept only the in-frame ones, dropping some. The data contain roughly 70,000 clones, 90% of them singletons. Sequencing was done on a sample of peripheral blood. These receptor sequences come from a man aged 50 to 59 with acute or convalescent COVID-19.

The CDR3 is CASSLRGGVQGRNQPQHF. The CDR3 coding sequence is TGTGCCAGCAGCTTAAGGGGGGGGGTACAGGGACGCAATCAGCCCCAGCATTTT. This chain connects TRBV7-2 to TRBJ1-5, with a possible D match to TRBD1 (6 bases). Looked up from germline, CDR1 is SGHTA and CDR2 is FQGNSA. The V end lost 2 bases, the J end lost 2 bases, and 19 bases lay between the germline ends. The CDR3 is 18 residues long.

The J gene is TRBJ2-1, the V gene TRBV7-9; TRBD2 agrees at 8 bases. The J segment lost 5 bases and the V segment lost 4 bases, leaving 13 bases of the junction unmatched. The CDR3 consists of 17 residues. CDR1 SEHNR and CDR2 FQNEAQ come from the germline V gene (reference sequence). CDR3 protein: CASSSSSGSSRHNEQFF. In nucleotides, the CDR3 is TGTGCCAGCAGCTCTTCTAGCGGGTCTAGCAGGCACAATGAGCAGTTCTTC.

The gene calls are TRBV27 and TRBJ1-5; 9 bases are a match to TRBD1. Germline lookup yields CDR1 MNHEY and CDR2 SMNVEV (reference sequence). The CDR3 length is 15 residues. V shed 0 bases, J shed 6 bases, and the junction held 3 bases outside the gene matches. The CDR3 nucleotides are TGTGCCAGCAGTTTATCTTGGGACAGGGCTCAGCCCCAGCATTTT. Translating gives CASSLSWDRAQPQHF.

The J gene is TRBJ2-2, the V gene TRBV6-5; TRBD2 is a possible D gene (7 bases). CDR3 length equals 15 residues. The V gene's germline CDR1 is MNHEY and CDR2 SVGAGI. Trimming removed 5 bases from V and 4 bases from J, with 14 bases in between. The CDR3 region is CASSTGGQGTGELFF. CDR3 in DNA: TGTGCCAGCAGTACGGGGGGCCAGGGCACCGGGGAGCTGTTTTTT.

The CDR3 bases are TGTGCCAGCAGCTTAGTGCGGGGGAGGGACTACACCTTC. Its protein product is CASSLVRGRDYTF. The chain couples TRBV7-8 to TRBJ1-2; D possibly corresponds to TRBD1 (5 bases). The germline V gene encodes CDR1 SGHVS and CDR2 FQNEAQ. Between the trimmed V and J ends, which lost 1 base and 10 bases, there was a span of 13 bases. The CDR3 extends over 13 amino acids.

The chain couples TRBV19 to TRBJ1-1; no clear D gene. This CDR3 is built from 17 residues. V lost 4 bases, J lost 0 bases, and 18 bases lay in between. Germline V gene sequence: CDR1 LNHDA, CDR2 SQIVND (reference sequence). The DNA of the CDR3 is TGTGCCAGTAGTAGGAAGACGATGGGAGCGTTGAACACTGAAGCTTTCTTT. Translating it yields CASSRKTMGALNTEAFF.

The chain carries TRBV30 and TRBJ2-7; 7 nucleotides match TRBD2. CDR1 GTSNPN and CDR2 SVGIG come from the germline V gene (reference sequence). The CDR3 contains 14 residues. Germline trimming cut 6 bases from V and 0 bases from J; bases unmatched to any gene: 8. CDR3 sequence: CACRRGGSSYEQYF. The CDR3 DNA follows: TGTGCCTGCAGACGGGGCGGGAGCTCCTACGAGCAGTACTTC. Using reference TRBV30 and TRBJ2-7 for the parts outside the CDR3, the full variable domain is SQTIHQWPATLVQPVGSPLSLECTVEGTSNPNLYWYRQAAGRGLQLLFYSVGIGQISSEVPQNLSASRPQDRQFILSSKKLLLSDSGFYLCACRRGGSSYEQYFGPGTRLTVT.

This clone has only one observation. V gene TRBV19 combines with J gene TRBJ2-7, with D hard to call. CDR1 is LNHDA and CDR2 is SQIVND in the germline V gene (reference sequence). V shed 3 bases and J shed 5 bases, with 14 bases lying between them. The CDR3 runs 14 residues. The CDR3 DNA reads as TGTGCCAGTAGTATGGGTCCCCCCACTAACGAGCAGTACTTC. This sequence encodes CASSMGPPTNEQYF.

CDR3 in DNA: TGCGCCAGCAGCTTAACGGGCTCGGGGACTGAAGCTTTCTTT. Encoded protein: CASSLTGSGTEAFF. This chain joins TRBV5-1 and TRBJ1-1, with D uncertain. Trimming removed 2 bases from V and 5 bases from J, with 13 bases in between. The length of the CDR3 is 14 residues. Germline assignment: CDR1 SGHRS and CDR2 YFSETQ. Variable domain in full (rest from reference TRBV5-1 and TRBJ1-1): KAGVTQTPRYLIKTRGQQVTLSCSPISGHRSVSWYQQTPGQGLQFLFEYFSETQRNKGNFPGRFSGRQFSNSRSEMNVSTLELGDSALYLCASSLTGSGTEAFFGQGTRLTVV.

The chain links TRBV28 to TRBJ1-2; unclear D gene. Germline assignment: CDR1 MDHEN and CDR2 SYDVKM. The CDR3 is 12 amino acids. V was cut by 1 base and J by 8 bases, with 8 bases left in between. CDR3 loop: CASSLFSGGYTF. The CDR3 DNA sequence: TGTGCCAGCAGTTTATTCAGCGGCGGCTACACCTTC.

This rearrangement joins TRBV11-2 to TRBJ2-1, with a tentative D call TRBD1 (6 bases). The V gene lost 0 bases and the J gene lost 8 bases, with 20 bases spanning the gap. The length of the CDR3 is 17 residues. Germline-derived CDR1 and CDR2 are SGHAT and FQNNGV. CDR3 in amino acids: CASSLDLAGDERDEQFF. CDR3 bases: TGTGCCAGCAGCTTAGATCTGGCAGGGGATGAGCGTGATGAGCAGTTCTTC.

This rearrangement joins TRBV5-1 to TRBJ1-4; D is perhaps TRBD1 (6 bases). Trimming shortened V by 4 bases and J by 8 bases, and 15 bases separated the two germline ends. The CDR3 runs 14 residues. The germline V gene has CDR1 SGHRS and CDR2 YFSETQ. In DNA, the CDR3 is TGCGCCAGCAGCCCCGGGACAATGGGGGAAAAACTGTTTTTT. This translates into CASSPGTMGEKLFF.

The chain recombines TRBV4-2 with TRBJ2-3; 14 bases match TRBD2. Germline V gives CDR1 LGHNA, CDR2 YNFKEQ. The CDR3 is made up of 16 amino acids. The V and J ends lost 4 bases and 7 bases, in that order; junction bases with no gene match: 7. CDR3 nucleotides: TGTGCCAGCAGCCTCCAGACTAGCGGGAGGGCAAATACGCAGTATTTT. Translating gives CASSLQTSGRANTQYF.

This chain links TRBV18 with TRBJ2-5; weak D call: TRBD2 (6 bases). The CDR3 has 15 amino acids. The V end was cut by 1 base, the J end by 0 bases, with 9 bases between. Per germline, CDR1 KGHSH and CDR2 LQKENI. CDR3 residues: CASSPRGGYQETQYF. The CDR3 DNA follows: TGTGCCAGCTCACCACGTGGGGGGTACCAAGAGACCCAGTACTTC.

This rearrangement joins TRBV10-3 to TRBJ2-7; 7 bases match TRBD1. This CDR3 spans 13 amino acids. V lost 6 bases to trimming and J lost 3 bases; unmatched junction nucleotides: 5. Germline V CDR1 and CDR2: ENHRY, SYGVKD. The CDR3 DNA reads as TGTGCCATCAGCCAGGGACAGAACTACGAGCAGTACGTC. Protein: CAISQGQNYEQYV.

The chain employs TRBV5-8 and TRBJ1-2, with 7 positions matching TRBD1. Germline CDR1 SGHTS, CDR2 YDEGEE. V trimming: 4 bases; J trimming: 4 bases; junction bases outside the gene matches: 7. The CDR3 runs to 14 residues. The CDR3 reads CASSQDRDSYGYTF. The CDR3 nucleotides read TGTGCCAGCAGCCAAGACAGGGATTCCTATGGCTACACCTTC.

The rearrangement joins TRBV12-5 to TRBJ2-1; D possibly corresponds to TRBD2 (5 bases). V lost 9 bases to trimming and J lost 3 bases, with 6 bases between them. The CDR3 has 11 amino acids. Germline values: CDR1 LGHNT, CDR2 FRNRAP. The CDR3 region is CASGDYNEQFF. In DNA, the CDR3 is TGTGCTAGCGGGGACTACAATGAGCAGTTCTTC.

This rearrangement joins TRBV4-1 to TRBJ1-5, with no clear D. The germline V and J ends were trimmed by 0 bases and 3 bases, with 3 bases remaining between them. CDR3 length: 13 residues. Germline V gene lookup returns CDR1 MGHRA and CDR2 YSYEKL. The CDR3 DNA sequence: TGCGCCAGCAGCCAAGATAACAATCAGCCCCAGCATTTT. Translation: CASSQDNNQPQHF.

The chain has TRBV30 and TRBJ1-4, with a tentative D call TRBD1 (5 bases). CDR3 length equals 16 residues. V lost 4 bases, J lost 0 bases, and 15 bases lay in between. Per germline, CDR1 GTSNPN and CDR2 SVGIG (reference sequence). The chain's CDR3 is CAWKRQLSATNEKLFF. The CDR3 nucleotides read TGTGCCTGGAAAAGACAGTTATCTGCAACTAATGAAAAACTGTTTTTT.

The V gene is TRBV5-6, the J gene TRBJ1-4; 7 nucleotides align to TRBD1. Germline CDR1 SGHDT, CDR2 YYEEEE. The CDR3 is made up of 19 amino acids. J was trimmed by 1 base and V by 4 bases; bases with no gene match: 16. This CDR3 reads CASSPNYRGGIGTNEKLFF. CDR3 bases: TGTGCCAGCAGCCCCAACTACAGGGGCGGTATAGGAACTAATGAAAAACTGTTTTTT.

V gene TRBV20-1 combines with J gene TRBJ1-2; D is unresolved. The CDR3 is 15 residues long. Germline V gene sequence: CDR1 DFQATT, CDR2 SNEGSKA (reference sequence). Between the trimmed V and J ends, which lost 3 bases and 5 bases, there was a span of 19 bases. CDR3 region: CSASSFTGSGYGYTF. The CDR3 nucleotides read TGCAGTGCTAGTTCTTTCACGGGGTCGGGGTATGGCTACACCTTC.

The CDR3 reads CASSSNRGYLYEQYV. The DNA of the CDR3 is TGTGCCAGCAGTTCGAACAGGGGGTACCTCTACGAGCAGTACGTC. J is TRBJ2-7 and V is TRBV27; 8 bases are a match to TRBD1. This CDR3 has 15 amino acids. The germline CDR1 and CDR2 sequences are MNHEY and SMNVEV (reference sequence). The V segment lost 4 bases and the J segment 3 bases; nucleotides outside the gene matches: 8.